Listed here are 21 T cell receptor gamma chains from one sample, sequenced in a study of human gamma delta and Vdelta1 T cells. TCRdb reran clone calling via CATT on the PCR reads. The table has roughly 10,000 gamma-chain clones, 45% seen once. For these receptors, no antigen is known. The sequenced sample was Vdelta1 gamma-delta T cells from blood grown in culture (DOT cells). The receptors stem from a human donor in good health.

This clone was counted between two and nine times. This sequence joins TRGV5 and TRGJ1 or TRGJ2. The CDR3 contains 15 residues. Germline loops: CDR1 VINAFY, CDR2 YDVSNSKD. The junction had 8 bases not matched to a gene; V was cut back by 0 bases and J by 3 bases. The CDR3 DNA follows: TGTGCCACCTGGGACAGGCCGCCGGCTTATTATAAGAAACTCTTT. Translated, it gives CATWDRPPAYYKKLF.

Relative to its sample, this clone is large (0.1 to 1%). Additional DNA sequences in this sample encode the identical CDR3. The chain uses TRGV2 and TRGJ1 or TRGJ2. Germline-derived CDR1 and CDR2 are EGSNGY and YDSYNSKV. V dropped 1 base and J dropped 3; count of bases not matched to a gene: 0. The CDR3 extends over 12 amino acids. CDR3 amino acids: CATWDGYYKKLF. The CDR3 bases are TGTGCCACCTGGGACGGTTATTATAAGAAACTCTTT.

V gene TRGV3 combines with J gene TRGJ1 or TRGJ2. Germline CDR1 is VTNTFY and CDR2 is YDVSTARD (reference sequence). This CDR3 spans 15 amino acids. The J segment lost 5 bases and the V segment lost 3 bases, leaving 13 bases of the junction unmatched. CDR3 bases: TGTGCCACCTGGGACCGCCGCCGGGGAGATTATAAGAAACTCTTT. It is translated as CATWDRRRGDYKKLF.

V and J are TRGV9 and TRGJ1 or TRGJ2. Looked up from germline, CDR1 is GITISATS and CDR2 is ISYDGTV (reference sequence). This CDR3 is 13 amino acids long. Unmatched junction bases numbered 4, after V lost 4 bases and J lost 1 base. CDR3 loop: CALWDSNYYKKLF. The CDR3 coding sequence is TGTGCCTTGTGGGACAGCAATTATTATAAGAAACTCTTT.

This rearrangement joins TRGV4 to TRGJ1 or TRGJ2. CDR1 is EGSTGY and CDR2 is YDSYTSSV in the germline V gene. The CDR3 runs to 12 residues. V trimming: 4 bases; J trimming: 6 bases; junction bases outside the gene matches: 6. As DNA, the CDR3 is TGTGCCACCTGGGACGCCTTTTATAAGAAACTCTTT. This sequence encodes CATWDAFYKKLF.

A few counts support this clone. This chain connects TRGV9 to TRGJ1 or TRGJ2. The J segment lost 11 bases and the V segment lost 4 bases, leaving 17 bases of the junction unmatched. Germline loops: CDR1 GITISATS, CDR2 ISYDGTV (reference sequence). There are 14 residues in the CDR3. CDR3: CALWDVGVFTEKLF. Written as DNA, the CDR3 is TGTGCCTTGTGGGATGTTGGGGTCTTTACGGAGAAACTCTTT.

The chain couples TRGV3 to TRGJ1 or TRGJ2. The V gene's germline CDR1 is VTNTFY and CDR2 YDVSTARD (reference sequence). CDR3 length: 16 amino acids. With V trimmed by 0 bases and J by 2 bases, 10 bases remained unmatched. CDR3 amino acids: CATWDRPGRDYYKKLF. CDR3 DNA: TGTGCCACCTGGGACAGGCCGGGCCGCGATTATTATAAGAAACTCTTT.

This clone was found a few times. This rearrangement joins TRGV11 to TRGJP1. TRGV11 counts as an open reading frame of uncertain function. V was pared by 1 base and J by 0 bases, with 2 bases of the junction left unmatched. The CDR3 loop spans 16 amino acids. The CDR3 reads CACWIRQDTTGWFKIF. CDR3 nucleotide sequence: TGTGCCTGCTGGATTAGGCAAGATACCACTGGTTGGTTCAAGATATTT.

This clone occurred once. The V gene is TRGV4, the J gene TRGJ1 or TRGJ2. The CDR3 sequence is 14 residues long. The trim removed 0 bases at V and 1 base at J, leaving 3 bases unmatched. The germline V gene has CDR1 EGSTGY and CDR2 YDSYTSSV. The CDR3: CATWDGVNYYKKLF. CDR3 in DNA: TGTGCCACCTGGGATGGGGTAAATTATTATAAGAAACTCTTT.

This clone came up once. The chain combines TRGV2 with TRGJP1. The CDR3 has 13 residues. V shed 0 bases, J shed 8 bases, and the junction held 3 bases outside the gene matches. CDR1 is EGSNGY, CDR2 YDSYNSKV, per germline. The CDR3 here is CATWDGKGWFKIF. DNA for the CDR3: TGTGCCACCTGGGACGGGAAGGGTTGGTTCAAGATATTT.

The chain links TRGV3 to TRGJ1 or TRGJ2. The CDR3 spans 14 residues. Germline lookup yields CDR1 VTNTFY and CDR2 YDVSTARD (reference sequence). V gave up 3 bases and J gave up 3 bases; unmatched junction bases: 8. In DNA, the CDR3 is TGTGCCACCTGGGACGAGGCCAGTTATTATAAGAAACTCTTT. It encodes CATWDEASYYKKLF.

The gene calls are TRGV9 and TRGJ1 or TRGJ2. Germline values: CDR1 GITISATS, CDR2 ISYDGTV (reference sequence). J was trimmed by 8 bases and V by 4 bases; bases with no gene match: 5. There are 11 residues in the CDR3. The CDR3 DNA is TGTGCCTTGTGGGAACCGAATAAGAAACTCTTT. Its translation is CALWEPNKKLF.

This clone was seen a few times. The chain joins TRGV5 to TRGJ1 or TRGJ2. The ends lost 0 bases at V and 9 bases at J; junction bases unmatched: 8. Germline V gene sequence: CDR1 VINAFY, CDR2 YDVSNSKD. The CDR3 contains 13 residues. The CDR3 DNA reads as TGTGCCACCTGGGACAGGCCGGGCAGTAAGAAACTCTTT. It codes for CATWDRPGSKKLF.

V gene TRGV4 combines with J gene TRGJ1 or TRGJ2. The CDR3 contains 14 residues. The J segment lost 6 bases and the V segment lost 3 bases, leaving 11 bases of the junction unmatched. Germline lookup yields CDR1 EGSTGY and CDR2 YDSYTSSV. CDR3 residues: CATWDRSRSYKKLF. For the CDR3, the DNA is TGTGCCACCTGGGATAGGTCAAGGAGTTATAAGAAACTCTTT.

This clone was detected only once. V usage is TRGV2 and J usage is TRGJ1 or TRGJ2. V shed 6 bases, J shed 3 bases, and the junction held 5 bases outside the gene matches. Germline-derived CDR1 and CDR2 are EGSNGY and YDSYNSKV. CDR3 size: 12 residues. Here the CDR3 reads CATWRSYYKKLF. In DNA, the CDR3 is TGTGCCACCTGGCGAAGTTATTATAAGAAACTCTTT.

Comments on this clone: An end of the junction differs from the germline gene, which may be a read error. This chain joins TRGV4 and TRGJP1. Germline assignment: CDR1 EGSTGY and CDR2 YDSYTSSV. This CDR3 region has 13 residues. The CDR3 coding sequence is TGTGCCTCCTGGGATCTCACTGGTTGGTTCAAGATATTT. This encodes CASWDLTGWFKIF.

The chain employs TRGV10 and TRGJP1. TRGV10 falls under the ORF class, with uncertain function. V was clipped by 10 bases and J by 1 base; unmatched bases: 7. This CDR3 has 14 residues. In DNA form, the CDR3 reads TGTGCTGCGTCTGGGGGTACCACTGGTTGGTTCAAGATATTT. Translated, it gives CAASGGTTGWFKIF.

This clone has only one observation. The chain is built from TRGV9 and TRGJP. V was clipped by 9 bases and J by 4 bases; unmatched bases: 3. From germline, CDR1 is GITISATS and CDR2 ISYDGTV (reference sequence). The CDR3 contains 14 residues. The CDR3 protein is CALGQELGKKIKVF. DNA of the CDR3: TGTGCCTTGGGACAAGAGTTGGGCAAAAAAATCAAGGTATTT.

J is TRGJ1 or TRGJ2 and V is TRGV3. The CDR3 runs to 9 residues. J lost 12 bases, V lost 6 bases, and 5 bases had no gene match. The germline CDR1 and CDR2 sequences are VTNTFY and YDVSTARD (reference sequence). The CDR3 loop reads CATWFGKLF. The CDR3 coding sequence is TGTGCCACCTGGTTCGGGAAACTCTTT.

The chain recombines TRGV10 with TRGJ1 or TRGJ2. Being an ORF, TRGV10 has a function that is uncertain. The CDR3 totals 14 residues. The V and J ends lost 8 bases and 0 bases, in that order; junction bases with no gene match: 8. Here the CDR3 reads CAAWVHSNYYKKLF. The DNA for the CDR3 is TGTGCTGCGTGGGTCCATTCGAATTATTATAAGAAACTCTTT.

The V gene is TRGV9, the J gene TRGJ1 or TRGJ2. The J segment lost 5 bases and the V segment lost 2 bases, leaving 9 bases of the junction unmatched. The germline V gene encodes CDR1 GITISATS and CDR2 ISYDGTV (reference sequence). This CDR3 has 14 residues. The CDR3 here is CALWEARGHYKKLF. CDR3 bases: TGTGCCTTGTGGGAGGCTCGTGGTCATTATAAGAAACTCTTT.